The 10 T cell receptor beta chains given below trace back to one sample, sequenced in a study of shared clonotypes between healthy human individuals. TCRdb keeps only in-frame clones here, not all; method: immunoSEQ multiplex PCR. The sample carries about 2.4 million clones, more than 80% recorded once. Sequenced sample: naive CD4+ T cells sorted from blood. Subset specified: CD45RA+ positively selected. Source of these receptors: a young man in good health.

The V and J genes are TRBV27 and TRBJ1-4; maybe TRBD1 (5 bases). In germline, CDR1 is MNHEY, CDR2 SMNVEV (reference sequence). Trimming shortened V by 7 bases and J by 8 bases, and 20 bases separated the two germline ends. The CDR3 loop spans 15 amino acids. The CDR3: CASNPRGGFGEKLFF. CDR3 DNA: TGTGCCAGCAACCCCCGGGGGGGGTTCGGGGAAAAACTGTTTTTT.

In its sample, this clone was seen a few times. V and J are TRBV6-6 and TRBJ1-6; D remains unclear. Germline CDR1 is MNHNY and CDR2 is SVGAGI (reference sequence). The CDR3 length is 13 residues. Trimming removed 6 bases from V and 9 bases from J, with 12 bases in between. The CDR3 loop reads CASRAYDTSPLHF. The CDR3 DNA reads TGTGCCAGCAGAGCCTATGACACTTCACCCCTCCACTTT.

The chain recombines TRBV30 with TRBJ1-3; D gene uncertain. Trimming removed 5 bases from V and 0 bases from J, with 8 bases in between. The CDR3 has 13 residues. The V gene's germline CDR1 is GTSNPN and CDR2 SVGIG (reference sequence). The CDR3 coding sequence is TGTGCCTGGGACCGATTCTCTGGAAACACCATATATTTT. Protein product: CAWDRFSGNTIYF.

J is TRBJ2-3 and V is TRBV19; 14 positions agree with TRBD2. Germline assignment: CDR1 LNHDA and CDR2 SQIVND (reference sequence). This CDR3 is 17 amino acids long. V lost 5 bases and J lost 5; bases outside the gene matches: 9. The DNA of the CDR3 is TGTGCCAGTAGTCCCCTGGGACTAGCGGGAGCGGGAGATACGCAGTATTTT. Translated: CASSPLGLAGAGDTQYF.

The chain uses TRBV4-3 and TRBJ2-1; a possible D gene is TRBD2 (5 bases). The CDR3 loop spans 16 amino acids. Germline V gives CDR1 LGHNA, CDR2 YSLEER. Trimming stripped 0 bases from V and 0 bases from J, with 9 bases between. The CDR3 spells CASSQEGGSSYNEQFF. For the CDR3, the DNA is TGCGCCAGCAGCCAAGAAGGAGGTAGCTCCTACAATGAGCAGTTCTTC.

CDR3 loop: CASSYAGTSNYEQYF. The CDR3 DNA follows: TGTGCCAGCAGTTACGCGGGTACTTCAAACTACGAGCAGTACTTC. This chain uses TRBV6-6 with TRBJ2-7; TRBD2 is a possible D gene (5 bases). The germline V and J ends were trimmed by 2 bases and 3 bases, with 14 bases remaining between them. CDR1 MNHNY and CDR2 SVGAGI come from the germline V gene (reference sequence). The CDR3 totals 15 residues.

This sequence joins TRBV15 and TRBJ2-7; the D gene is possibly TRBD1 (5 bases). The CDR3 sequence is 14 residues long. Germline V gene sequence: CDR1 LNHNV, CDR2 YYDKDF (reference sequence). The V gene lost 0 bases and the J gene lost 5 bases, with 11 bases spanning the gap. In DNA form, the CDR3 reads TGTGCCACCAGCAGAGAGGTCTCCAGGGACGAGCAGTACTTC. Protein sequence: CATSREVSRDEQYF.

CDR3 residues: CASASGGIPGTQYF. For the CDR3, the DNA is TGCGCCAGCGCCTCGGGGGGCATACCTGGTACGCAGTATTTT. The chain couples TRBV5-1 to TRBJ2-3; TRBD2 might be the D (7 bases). V gave up 7 bases and J gave up 8 bases, with 20 bases separating them. CDR3 size: 14 residues. The germline gives CDR1 SGHRS, CDR2 YFSETQ.

The rearrangement joins TRBV10-3 to TRBJ2-1; 8 bases are a match to TRBD1. The CDR3 is 16 residues long. V lost 0 bases and J lost 3; bases outside the gene matches: 4. The germline CDR1 and CDR2 sequences are ENHRY and SYGVKD. The CDR3 bases are TGTGCCATCAGTGAGTCGTTACAGGGGGGCTACAATGAGCAGTTCTTC. Protein product: CAISESLQGGYNEQFF.

This sequence joins TRBV6-6 and TRBJ1-6; D is ambiguous. This CDR3 region has 12 residues. Germline CDR1 reads MNHNY; CDR2 reads SVGAGI (reference sequence). V lost 4 bases, J lost 14 bases, and 12 bases lay in between. CDR3 protein: CASSSGSVALHF. CDR3 in DNA: TGTGCCAGCAGTTCCGGGAGTGTGGCCCTCCACTTT.